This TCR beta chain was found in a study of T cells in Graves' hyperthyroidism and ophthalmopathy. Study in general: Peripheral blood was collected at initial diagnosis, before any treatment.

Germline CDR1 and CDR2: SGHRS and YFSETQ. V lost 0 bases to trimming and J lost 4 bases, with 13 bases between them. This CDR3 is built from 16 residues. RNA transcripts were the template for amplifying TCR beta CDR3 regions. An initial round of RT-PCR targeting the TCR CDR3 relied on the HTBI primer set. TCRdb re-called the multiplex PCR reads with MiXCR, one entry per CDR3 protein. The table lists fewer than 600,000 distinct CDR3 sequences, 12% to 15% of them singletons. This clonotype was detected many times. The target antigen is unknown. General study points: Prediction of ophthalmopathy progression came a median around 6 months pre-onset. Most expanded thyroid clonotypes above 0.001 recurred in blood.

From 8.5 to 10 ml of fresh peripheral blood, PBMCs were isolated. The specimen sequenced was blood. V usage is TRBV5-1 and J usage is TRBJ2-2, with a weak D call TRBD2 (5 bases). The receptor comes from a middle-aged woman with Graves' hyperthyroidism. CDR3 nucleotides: TGCGCCAGCAGCTTGGCCGAGGGTGCGGGCACCGGGGAGCTGTTTTTT. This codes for CASSLAEGAGTGELFF.